These 23 T cell receptor beta chains came from one sample sequenced in a study. TCRdb redid the calling of the 5' RACE reads with MiXCR, one entry per CDR3 protein. This repertoire shows tens of thousands of distinct CDR3 sequences, 24% found once; its top ten account for 2.5% to 4%. Sequenced material: tumor-infiltrating naive CD4+ T cells sorted from the breast tumor. Sample subset: naive CD4+ T cells, CD4+CD45RA+CD25-. Receptor source: a female donor with breast cancer.

For this clonotype: One end of the junction is discordant with germline, which a read error may explain. CDR3 residues: CASSHRTGGSWYAQYF. The CDR3 bases are TGCGCCAGCAGCCACCGGACAGGGGGCTCTTGGTACGCGCAGTACTTC. The chain recombines TRBV4-1 with TRBJ2-7; TRBD1 aligns across 11 bases. There are 16 residues in the CDR3. Germline CDR1 and CDR2: MGHRA and YSYEKL.

This clonotype was picked up many times. The chain employs TRBV12-3 or TRBV12-4 and TRBJ1-2; D possibly corresponds to TRBD1 (6 bases). The V and J ends lost 7 bases and 8 bases respectively, with 20 bases between them. This CDR3 has 14 amino acids. The CDR3 sequence is CASIPSTGPGGYTF. The CDR3, as DNA: TGTGCCAGCATCCCTTCCACAGGGCCGGGAGGCTACACCTTC.

The chain combines TRBV25-1 with TRBJ2-7; D is possibly TRBD1 (5 bases). Trimming removed 3 bases at V and 3 bases at J, with 15 bases between. The germline CDR1 and CDR2 sequences are MGHDK and SYGVNS. CDR3 size: 15 residues. In DNA, the CDR3 is TGTGCCAGCAGTGAGACGCGGCAGGGTAGCTACGAGCAGTACTTC. Residues: CASSETRQGSYEQYF.

There are a few counts of this clonotype. The chain links TRBV6-6 to TRBJ2-6, with 10 bases that match TRBD1. Per the germline V gene, CDR1 is MNHNY and CDR2 is SVGAGI (reference sequence). The trim removed 8 bases at V and 1 base at J, leaving 17 bases unmatched. This CDR3 contains 20 residues. This chain's CDR3 is CASGSIFRDRGRSGANVLTF. The CDR3 nucleotides read TGTGCCAGCGGATCGATCTTCCGGGACAGGGGAAGGTCTGGGGCCAACGTCCTGACTTTC.

This clonotype was counted a few times. The chain couples TRBV7-2 to TRBJ1-1; no reliable D call. Trimming took 2 bases from V and 0 from J, leaving 4 bases between them. Per the germline V gene, CDR1 is SGHTA and CDR2 is FQGNSA. The CDR3 extends over 13 amino acids. CDR3 DNA sequence: TGTGCCAGCAGCTTACACATGAACACTGAAGCTTTCTTT. Its protein is CASSLHMNTEAFF.

There are a few counts of this clonotype. The chain links TRBV4-1 to TRBJ2-3, with 7 nucleotides matching TRBD1. There are 16 residues in the CDR3. Germline trimming cut 1 base from V and 6 bases from J; bases unmatched to any gene: 10. The germline gives CDR1 MGHRA, CDR2 YSYEKL. The CDR3 here is CASSQGSTGDKDTQYF. The CDR3 nucleotides are TGCGCCAGCAGCCAAGGATCAACAGGGGATAAGGATACGCAGTATTTT.

The V gene is TRBV5-1, the J gene TRBJ2-3; D is uncertain. Germline V CDR1 and CDR2: SGHRS, YFSETQ. The CDR3 is 12 amino acids. Deletions cut 5 bases from V and 1 base from J, with 5 bases between. The CDR3 sequence is CASRRGTDTQYF. The CDR3 bases are TGCGCCAGCAGAAGGGGCACAGATACGCAGTATTTT. Based on the CDR3 plus reference TRBV5-1 and TRBJ2-3, the full variable domain is KAGVTQTPRYLIKTRGQQVTLSCSPISGHRSVSWYQQTPGQGLQFLFEYFSETQRNKGNFPGRFSGRQFSNSRSEMNVSTLELGDSALYLCASRRGTDTQYFGPGTRLTVL.

This clonotype was recorded a few times. The chain joins TRBV12-3 or TRBV12-4 to TRBJ1-1; tentatively, D is TRBD1 (6 bases). CDR3 length equals 14 residues. Trimming cost V 2 bases and J 5 bases, with 12 bases left between them. CDR3 DNA: TGTGCCAGCAGTTTACAACAGGGTGTTACTGAAGCTTTCTTT. Its translation: CASSLQQGVTEAFF.

The rearrangement links TRBV20-1 to TRBJ2-7; 8 bases agree with TRBD1. With 7 bases clipped from V and 4 bases from J, the junction kept 6 bases outside the gene matches. Per germline, CDR1 DFQATT and CDR2 SNEGSKA (reference sequence). The CDR3 is 12 amino acids. The CDR3 spells CSVGTGIYEQYF. CDR3 DNA sequence: TGCAGTGTAGGGACAGGCATTTACGAGCAGTACTTC.

Comments on this clonotype: This CDR3 fails to terminate in the conserved phenylalanine or tryptophan, so it likely reflects a read error. CDR3: CASRSPDRVYGYTL. The CDR3 region has the DNA TGTGCCAGCAGATCTCCGGACAGGGTCTATGGCTACACCTTA. J is TRBJ1-2 and V is TRBV6-5; TRBD1 matches 8 bases. This CDR3 has 14 amino acids. Germline CDR1 is MNHEY and CDR2 is SVGAGI. The trim removed 6 bases at V and 4 bases at J, leaving 7 bases unmatched.

This clonotype was detected only a few times. The chain combines TRBV20-1 with TRBJ2-3; D is possibly TRBD2 (6 bases). This CDR3 is built from 13 residues. Trimming took 4 bases from V and 4 from J, leaving 12 bases between them. Germline CDR1 is DFQATT and CDR2 is SNEGSKA (reference sequence). CDR3 sequence (DNA): TGCAGTGCTAAGCAGGGAGGCGCAGATACGCAGTATTTT. Protein sequence: CSAKQGGADTQYF.

The chain couples TRBV5-1 to TRBJ1-5; no clear D gene. The germline CDR1 and CDR2 sequences are SGHRS and YFSETQ. V lost 0 bases, J lost 2 bases, and 6 bases lay in between. CDR3 length: 14 amino acids. DNA for the CDR3: TGCGCCAGCAGCTTGGACGCGGGCAATCAGCCCCAGCATTTT. This sequence encodes CASSLDAGNQPQHF.

This chain uses TRBV20-1 with TRBJ2-2, with 7 bases aligning to TRBD2. This CDR3 has 16 residues. The germline V gene has CDR1 DFQATT and CDR2 SNEGSKA (reference sequence). J lost 1 base, V lost 0 bases, and 5 bases had no gene match. The DNA for the CDR3 is TGCAGTGCTAGAGAGGCAGGACTAGAGAACACCGGGGAGCTGTTTTTT. Protein product: CSAREAGLENTGELFF.

This chain uses TRBV7-3 with TRBJ2-3; TRBD2 might be the D (6 bases). This CDR3 has 15 amino acids. CDR1 is SGHTA, CDR2 FQGTGA, per germline. The ends were cut back, 0 bases at V and 8 bases at J, with 15 bases in the middle. This CDR3 is CASSLTGGRSVTQYF. The CDR3 DNA sequence: TGTGCCAGCAGCTTAACTGGGGGGAGAAGCGTTACGCAGTATTTT.

V and J are TRBV12-3 or TRBV12-4 and TRBJ2-3, with D perhaps TRBD2 (6 bases). The CDR3 spans 13 residues. The germline V and J ends were trimmed by 4 bases and 5 bases, with 10 bases remaining between them. The CDR3 coding sequence is TGTGCCAGCAGTTACGGGGACTTAGATACGCAGTATTTT. Encoded protein: CASSYGDLDTQYF.

This clonotype has a handful of counts. The rearrangement uses TRBV3-1 and TRBJ1-2; 9 bases match TRBD1. CDR3 length: 13 amino acids. Germline V lookup: CDR1 LGHDT, CDR2 YNNKEL (reference sequence). Germline trimming cut 4 bases from V and 10 bases from J; bases unmatched to any gene: 7. DNA for the CDR3: TGTGCCAGCAGCCCGGGACAGGGAAGGATCTACACCTTC. Translation: CASSPGQGRIYTF.

The chain has TRBV4-1 and TRBJ2-4; D is possibly TRBD1 (5 bases). Trimming stripped 3 bases from V and 5 bases from J, with 11 bases between. CDR1 MGHRA and CDR2 YSYEKL come from the germline V gene. The CDR3 has 14 residues. The CDR3 protein is CASSHQGIQNIQYF. DNA of the CDR3: TGCGCCAGCAGCCACCAGGGTATCCAAAACATTCAGTACTTC.

The chain joins TRBV6-1 to TRBJ1-2; D possibly corresponds to TRBD1 (6 bases). Trimming stripped 7 bases from V and 7 bases from J, with 22 bases between. In germline, CDR1 is MNHNS, CDR2 SASEGT. This CDR3 comprises 15 residues. The CDR3 is CASNVEQGWSSGYTF. CDR3 nucleotides: TGTGCCAGCAACGTAGAACAGGGATGGAGTAGTGGCTACACCTTC.

This clonotype was seen more than once but under ten times. This chain uses TRBV5-1 with TRBJ2-7; 10 positions match TRBD2. Losses at the gene ends were 2 bases for V and 2 bases for J; bases not matched to a gene: 1. CDR1 is SGHRS and CDR2 is YFSETQ in the germline V gene. The CDR3 length is 14 residues. DNA for the CDR3: TGCGCCAGCAGCTTCCTAGCGGGAGCCTACGAGCAGTACTTC. Protein: CASSFLAGAYEQYF.

The CDR3 reads CASSPTAQSYNEQFF. The CDR3 DNA reads TGTGCCAGCAGCCCGACGGCGCAATCCTACAATGAGCAGTTCTTC. The chain couples TRBV6-2 or TRBV6-3 to TRBJ2-1, with D unclear. From germline, CDR1 is MNHEY and CDR2 SVGEGT. V was trimmed by 6 bases and J by 1 base, leaving 13 bases between them. The CDR3 runs 15 residues.

This clonotype came up many times. This rearrangement joins TRBV5-1 to TRBJ2-3; D uncertain. CDR1 is SGHRS and CDR2 is YFSETQ in the germline V gene. The CDR3 extends over 15 amino acids. V shed 1 base and J shed 2 bases, with 11 bases lying between them. The CDR3 spells CASSLSLRNTDTQYF. In DNA form, the CDR3 reads TGCGCCAGCAGCTTGTCCCTCCGGAACACAGATACGCAGTATTTT.

This clonotype was seen many times. This chain joins TRBV6-5 and TRBJ2-7, with a possible D match to TRBD1 (6 bases). Trimming took 4 bases from V and 4 from J, leaving 11 bases between them. In germline, CDR1 is MNHEY, CDR2 SVGAGI. The length of the CDR3 is 13 residues. In nucleotides, the CDR3 is TGTGCCAGCAGTTTCGCGACAGGTTACGAGCAGTACTTC. Encoded protein: CASSFATGYEQYF.

There are many counts of this clonotype. The V gene is TRBV27, the J gene TRBJ2-7; D possibly uses TRBD1 or TRBD2 (5 bases each). V lost 6 bases and J 2 bases, leaving 20 bases between the germline ends. The germline V gene encodes CDR1 MNHEY and CDR2 SMNVEV (reference sequence). The CDR3 runs to 16 residues. The CDR3 loop reads CASRKKGRALAYEQYF. In DNA, the CDR3 is TGTGCCAGCAGAAAAAAGGGGCGGGCTTTAGCCTACGAGCAGTACTTC.